These 31 T cell receptor beta chains were sequenced from one sample in a study of post-analysis software for immune sequencing data. For these receptors, no antigen is known. Each TCR beta cDNA library carried unique molecular identifiers. TCRdb independently ran MiXCR on the PCR reads; one entry per CDR3 protein. The sample has some 260,000 distinct CDR3 sequences; 36% are singletons. The study's findings and limits: Controls showed lower frequencies than patients for several TRBV segments, and TRBV5-6, TRBV5-1 and TRBV20-1 were among these.

Input material: blood. Receptors were obtained from a girl aged 10 to 17 with multiple sclerosis.

This chain's CDR3 is CSASLGQGWETQYF. Written as DNA, the CDR3 is TGCAGTGCTAGTTTAGGACAGGGTTGGGAGACCCAGTACTTC. This sequence joins TRBV20-1 and TRBJ2-7; 8 bases fit TRBD1. Near its end, the DNA agrees better with TRBJ2-5, so the J call may be wrong. The germline gives CDR1 DFQATT, CDR2 SNEGSKA (reference sequence). The CDR3 is 14 amino acids.

This clonotype appeared many times. The CDR3 sequence is CSDGQTDGYTF. CDR3 in DNA: TGCAGTGACGGACAGACTGATGGCTACACCTTC. V gene TRBV20-1 combines with J gene TRBJ1-2, with D perhaps matching TRBD1 (6 bases). Trimming removed 7 bases from V and 6 bases from J, with 12 bases in between. The CDR3 is made up of 11 amino acids. Germline CDR1 DFQATT, CDR2 SNEGSKA (reference sequence).

Many counts were recorded for this clonotype. The chain carries TRBV29-1 and TRBJ1-4; no clear D. From germline, CDR1 is SQVTM and CDR2 ANQGSEA. The CDR3 has 12 amino acids. Trimming left V 7 bases short and J 3 bases short, with 9 bases between. The DNA of the CDR3 is TGCAGCGCCCGGGCGGCTAATGAAAAACTGTTTTTT. This translates into CSARAANEKLFF.

This clonotype was observed a few times. This rearrangement joins TRBV7-3 to TRBJ2-2, with 7 bases identical to TRBD2. The CDR3 length is 19 residues. Per the germline V gene, CDR1 is SGHTA and CDR2 is FQGTGA. J was trimmed by 1 base and V by 5 bases; bases with no gene match: 16. CDR3 nucleotide sequence: TGTGCCAGCAGCACCTCCGGGACTACCACAATATGGAACACCGGGGAGCTGTTTTTT. Translation: CASSTSGTTTIWNTGELFF.

Ten or more counts support this clonotype. CDR3 in amino acids: CASSPYRGRSYGYTF. The CDR3, as DNA: TGTGCCAGCAGCCCGTACAGGGGAAGGAGCTATGGCTACACCTTC. This rearrangement joins TRBV7-2 to TRBJ1-2; 7 positions agree with TRBD1. Trimming took 5 bases from V and 4 from J; bases not matched to a gene: 10. The CDR3 runs 15 residues. Germline V gene lookup returns CDR1 SGHTA and CDR2 FQGNSA.

On this clonotype itself: This clone may be a read error of a much larger clone one base away. This rearrangement joins TRBV3-1 to TRBJ2-1; D not resolved. Germline lookup yields CDR1 LGHDT and CDR2 YNNKEL (reference sequence). This CDR3 has 12 amino acids. For the CDR3, the DNA is TGTGCCAGCAGCCAAGCCAGAAAAGAGCGGTTCTTC. The encoded protein is CASSQARKERFF.

Remarks on this clonotype: A much larger clone sits a single nucleotide away, making a read error possible. V gene TRBV5-1 combines with J gene TRBJ1-4, with TRBD1 as a possible D gene (6 bases). Looked up from germline, CDR1 is SGHRS and CDR2 is YFSETQ. The CDR3 length is 16 residues. CDR3 region: CASSATGFPTNEKRFF. The CDR3 bases are TGCGCCAGCAGTGCAACAGGGTTCCCAACTAATGAAAAACGGTTTTTT.

The sample holds many counts of this clonotype. The J gene is TRBJ2-1, the V gene TRBV12-3 or TRBV12-4, with TRBD2 matching 8 bases. This CDR3 is 15 amino acids long. V shed 6 bases, J shed 0 bases, and the junction held 4 bases outside the gene matches. In nucleotides, the CDR3 is TGTGCCAGCAGGGTAGCGGGGAACTCCTACAATGAGCAGTTCTTC. Its protein product is CASRVAGNSYNEQFF.

This clonotype has at least ten counts. The gene calls are TRBV4-2 and TRBJ1-1, with 7 nucleotides matching TRBD1. The CDR3 spans 15 residues. V shed 3 bases, J shed 5 bases, and the junction held 9 bases outside the gene matches. The germline V gene has CDR1 LGHNA and CDR2 YNFKEQ. CDR3 in DNA: TGTGCCAGCAGCCAGGAGGTCACAGGGGATACTGAAGCTTTCTTT. It specifies CASSQEVTGDTEAFF.

This clonotype was observed at least ten times. The chain employs TRBV5-1 and TRBJ2-4; TRBD1 matches at 10 bases. CDR3 size: 19 residues. The germline V gene encodes CDR1 SGHRS and CDR2 YFSETQ. With 6 bases clipped from V and 0 bases from J, the junction kept 15 bases outside the gene matches. CDR3 sequence: CASTPEGTGDPLAKNIQYF. DNA for the CDR3: TGCGCCAGCACTCCGGAGGGGACAGGGGATCCCTTAGCCAAAAACATTCAGTACTTC.

This clonotype was seen at least ten times. J is TRBJ1-6 and V is TRBV12-3 or TRBV12-4; tentative D call: TRBD1 (6 bases). This CDR3 contains 17 residues. The germline V and J ends were trimmed by 3 bases and 0 bases, with 12 bases remaining between them. The DNA of the CDR3 is TGTGCCAGCAGTTTCTCAGGGGCAGGCTCCTATAATTCACCCCTCCACTTT. Amino acids: CASSFSGAGSYNSPLHF.

In this sample, this clonotype turned up once. This chain uses TRBV7-2 with TRBJ2-7; D ambiguous. The V end lost 3 bases, the J end lost 1 base, and 4 bases lay between the germline ends. The CDR3 loop spans 12 amino acids. CDR1 and CDR2 (germline): SGHTA, FQGNSA. Here the CDR3 reads CASSFHSYEQYF. The CDR3 DNA reads TGTGCCAGCAGCTTCCATTCCTACGAGCAGTACTTC.

This clonotype was picked up one time. The rearrangement joins TRBV20-1 to TRBJ2-1; 10 positions match TRBD2. CDR1 is DFQATT and CDR2 is SNEGSKA in the germline V gene (reference sequence). The CDR3 length is 15 residues. The V and J ends lost 6 bases and 4 bases, in that order; junction bases with no gene match: 9. CDR3 in amino acids: CSASGAGGDYNEQFF. In DNA form, the CDR3 reads TGCAGTGCGAGCGGAGCGGGAGGGGATTACAATGAGCAGTTCTTC.

The chain recombines TRBV7-2 with TRBJ2-1, with D possibly being TRBD1 (5 bases). V lost 1 base, J lost 0 bases, and 13 bases lay in between. From germline, CDR1 is SGHTA and CDR2 FQGNSA. The length of the CDR3 is 17 residues. CDR3 bases: TGTGCCAGCAGCTTAGTGGCAGGGCTGAGCTCCTACAATGAGCAGTTCTTC. Protein product: CASSLVAGLSSYNEQFF.

The chain carries TRBV6-9 and TRBJ2-7; D remains ambiguous. The CDR3 runs to 15 residues. V was cut by 2 bases and J by 3 bases, with 14 bases left in between. Germline V lookup: CDR1 MNHGY, CDR2 SVAAGI. The CDR3 here is CASSYEPLIGYEQYF. The CDR3 DNA sequence: TGTGCCAGCAGTTATGAACCCCTCATAGGCTACGAGCAGTACTTC.

This clonotype was counted many times. The rearrangement joins TRBV5-1 to TRBJ2-1, with 7 bases identical to TRBD1. Germline lookup yields CDR1 SGHRS and CDR2 YFSETQ. Germline trimming cut 4 bases from V and 0 bases from J; bases unmatched to any gene: 10. CDR3 size: 17 residues. The CDR3 DNA is TGCGCCAGCAGCCAATCCGGACAGGCGAGCTCCTACAATGAGCAGTTCTTC. Amino acid sequence: CASSQSGQASSYNEQFF.

This clonotype was seen a few times. V usage is TRBV4-2 and J usage is TRBJ1-1; no clear D gene. The CDR3 totals 14 residues. V dropped 0 bases and J dropped 0 bases, with 5 bases sitting between them. Germline V gene sequence: CDR1 LGHNA, CDR2 YNFKEQ. The CDR3: CASSQDTLNTEAFF. CDR3 nucleotides: TGTGCCAGCAGCCAAGATACGTTGAACACTGAAGCTTTCTTT.

The rearrangement uses TRBV3-1 and TRBJ2-1; D might be TRBD2 (6 bases). The ends were cut back, 0 bases at V and 0 bases at J, with 15 bases in the middle. Looked up from germline, CDR1 is LGHDT and CDR2 is YNNKEL (reference sequence). CDR3 length: 18 amino acids. CDR3 nucleotides: TGTGCCAGCAGCCAAGAATCTGTAGCGGAAAGCTCCTACAATGAGCAGTTCTTC. Translation gives CASSQESVAESSYNEQFF.

This clonotype was seen a few times. The chain joins TRBV18 to TRBJ1-5; a possible D gene is TRBD1 (6 bases). V was clipped by 5 bases and J by 4 bases, with 12 bases between them. CDR3 length equals 14 residues. CDR1 is KGHSH and CDR2 is LQKENI in the germline V gene. DNA of the CDR3: TGTGCCAGCTCATTCTCAGGGGATAATCAGCCCCAGCATTTT. This sequence encodes CASSFSGDNQPQHF.

Many counts were recorded for this clonotype. The junction shows a germline mismatch at one end, possibly a read error. This CDR3 is CASTGGWNAEAFF. The CDR3 DNA reads as TGTGCCAGCACCGGTGGGTGGAACGCTGAAGCTTTCTTT. The chain carries TRBV3-1 and TRBJ1-1, with D hard to call. The length of the CDR3 is 13 residues. The germline CDR1 and CDR2 sequences are LGHDT and YNNKEL (reference sequence).

The chain carries TRBV10-3 and TRBJ2-1; 11 bases are a match to TRBD2. Per the germline V gene, CDR1 is ENHRY and CDR2 is SYGVKD. The CDR3 contains 15 residues. V lost 2 bases and J lost 6; bases outside the gene matches: 3. The CDR3 DNA is TGTGCCATCAGTGAGCTAGCGGGAGGTGTCAATGAGCAGTTCTTC. It encodes CAISELAGGVNEQFF.

The chain links TRBV12-3 or TRBV12-4 to TRBJ2-1, with 11 bases fitting TRBD2. The CDR3 extends over 17 amino acids. Trimming cost V 2 bases and J 7 bases; bases outside gene matches: 10. CDR3 protein: CASSLFSSGRTRNEQFF. The CDR3 DNA reads TGTGCCAGCAGTTTATTTTCTAGCGGGAGGACCAGGAATGAGCAGTTCTTC.

Notes on this clonotype: Possible read error: a much larger clone is one base away. The chain has TRBV7-9 and TRBJ2-7; D may be TRBD1 (5 bases). The CDR3 sequence is 15 residues long. Germline CDR1 SEHNR, CDR2 FQNEAQ (reference sequence). V shed 7 bases and J shed 6 bases, with 22 bases lying between them. CDR3 coding DNA: TGTGCCAGCAACCCCGCAGAATGGACACCGAGCGAGCAGTACTTC. This sequence encodes CASNPAEWTPSEQYF. The entire variable domain, with the rest obtained from reference TRBV7-9 and TRBJ2-7, is as follows: DTGVSQNPRHKITKRGQNVTFRCDPISEHNRLYWYRQTLGQGPEFLTYFQNEAQLEKSRLLSDRFSAERPKGSFSTLEIQRTEQGDSAMYLCASNPAEWTPSEQYFGPGTRLTVT.

Concerning this clonotype: This may stem from a read error, because a much larger clone lies one nucleotide away. The rearrangement uses TRBV12-3 or TRBV12-4 and TRBJ2-3, with D unresolved. The CDR3 totals 15 residues. Trimming stripped 3 bases from V and 0 bases from J, with 10 bases between. Written as DNA, the CDR3 is TGTGCCAGCAGTTTGAGAAGTCCTAGCACAGATACGCAGTATTTT. This codes for CASSLRSPSTDTQYF.

The chain uses TRBV10-3 and TRBJ2-5, with TRBD2 as a possible D gene (6 bases). The CDR3 contains 13 residues. CDR1 is ENHRY and CDR2 is SYGVKD in the germline V gene. The V end was cut by 10 bases, the J end by 2 bases, with 14 bases between. DNA of the CDR3: TGTGCCACCAGCGGGCAGGATCAAGAGACCCAGTACTTC. Translating gives CATSGQDQETQYF.

In the case of this clonotype: A much larger clone lies a single base off, so this may be a read error. The genes are TRBV5-1 and TRBJ1-1, with 8 bases that match TRBD1. Germline CDR1 reads SGHRS; CDR2 reads YFSETQ. The CDR3 consists of 13 residues. The CDR3 coding sequence is TGCGCCGGCAGCTCGACAGGGGAGCCTGAAGCTTTCTTT. Translating it yields CAGSSTGEPEAFF.

This clonotype turned up a few times. This could be a read error, since a much larger clone is one nucleotide away. The CDR3 region is CSVVIVGSDTQYF. In DNA form, the CDR3 reads TGCAGCGTTGTGATCGTGGGGAGCGATACGCAGTATTTT. This sequence joins TRBV29-1 and TRBJ2-3; weak D call: TRBD2 (5 bases). The CDR3 is 13 residues long. V was cut by 4 bases and J by 6 bases, with 14 bases left in between. Germline V lookup: CDR1 SQVTM, CDR2 ANQGSEA.

This clonotype turned up a few times. This sequence joins TRBV15 and TRBJ1-2; 10 nucleotides line up with TRBD1. V shed 3 bases, J shed 3 bases, and the junction held 10 bases outside the gene matches. Germline V gives CDR1 LNHNV, CDR2 YYDKDF (reference sequence). CDR3 length: 17 residues. The CDR3 sequence is CATSSETGGFDDYGYTF. The CDR3 DNA reads as TGTGCCACCAGCAGTGAGACAGGGGGCTTCGATGACTATGGCTACACCTTC.

This clonotype was detected a few times. The chain is built from TRBV28 and TRBJ1-6; the match to TRBD1 covers 9 bases. Germline V gene lookup returns CDR1 MDHEN and CDR2 SYDVKM. The CDR3 extends over 14 amino acids. V gave up 5 bases and J gave up 8 bases; unmatched junction bases: 4. CDR3 sequence (DNA): TGTGCCAGCAGTGCGGGACAGGGTTATTCACCCCTCCACTTT. This sequence encodes CASSAGQGYSPLHF.

This clonotype was detected ten times or more. This chain links TRBV5-1 with TRBJ2-5; 10 nucleotides align to TRBD2. Losses at the gene ends were 1 base for V and 8 bases for J; bases not matched to a gene: 5. CDR3 length: 14 residues. Germline V gene sequence: CDR1 SGHRS, CDR2 YFSETQ. The CDR3 spells CASSLRTSGLTQYF. The CDR3 DNA reads as TGCGCCAGCAGCTTGCGGACTAGCGGTCTTACCCAGTACTTC. The full variable domain, with the rest looked up from reference TRBV5-1 and TRBJ2-5, is KAGVTQTPRYLIKTRGQQVTLSCSPISGHRSVSWYQQTPGQGLQFLFEYFSETQRNKGNFPGRFSGRQFSNSRSEMNVSTLELGDSALYLCASSLRTSGLTQYFGPGTRLLVL.

J is TRBJ2-5 and V is TRBV5-6, with TRBD2 as a possible D gene (5 bases). CDR3 length: 14 residues. V lost 0 bases to trimming and J lost 5 bases, with 11 bases between them. From germline, CDR1 is SGHDT and CDR2 YYEEEE. Here the CDR3 reads CASSLGIPGETQYF. CDR3 coding DNA: TGTGCCAGCAGCTTGGGGATTCCGGGGGAGACCCAGTACTTC.